The sequence of this T cell receptor (beta chain) was determined in a study of CD8 T cells in ankylosing spondylitis. The authors made TCR beta libraries by quantitative 5'-RACE with molecular barcodes. One entry per CDR3 protein, called by TCRdb with MiXCR from the 5' RACE reads. The sample comprises fewer than 250,000 distinct CDR3 sequences, about 10% of which are singletons, and around a fifth rests with the top ten. A remark on this clonotype: Antigen unknown.

This CDR3 comprises 15 residues. Looked up from germline, CDR1 is SGHTA and CDR2 is FQGNSA. Trimming took off 5 bases at V and 9 bases at J, with 23 bases between the two ends. Study-level findings and limits: Clones that were linked to disease were CD8+ and were relatively rare in peripheral blood.

Material: blood, either unsorted or a sorted T cell fraction (not recorded which). The chain combines TRBV7-2 with TRBJ2-7; possible D gene TRBD2, 5 bases. This TCR derives from a male donor with ankylosing spondylitis or in good health (not recorded which). CDR3 nucleotide sequence: TGTGCCAGCAGCCCTGTGACCCCTGACGAGGGCGTGCAGTACTTC. This sequence encodes CASSPVTPDEGVQYF. The variable domain in full, completed from reference TRBV7-2 and TRBJ2-7, reads GAGVSQSPSNKVTEKGKDVELRCDPISGHTALYWYRQSLGQGLEFLIYFQGNSAPDKSGLPSDRFSAERTGGSVSTLTIQRTQQEDSAVYLCASSPVTPDEGVQYFGPGTRLTVT.